This TCR beta chain was documented in a study of blood T cell repertoires in COVID-19. The wider study: The United States, Italy and Spain supplied acute and convalescent COVID-19 samples. Sample material is recorded as cDNA or gDNA derived from T cells, B-cell-depleted T cells, or PBMCs.

Study processing details: Reference gene primer amplification yielded estimated nucleated cell counts. The assay was immunoSEQ multiplex PCR, and TCRdb's table has in-frame clones only and misses some. V and J calls and clone size are those listed in that table; D and trimming were worked out from the DNA. The profile shows around 300,000 clones, over 75% of them singletons. In germline, CDR1 is GTSNPN, CDR2 SVGIG (reference sequence). V was clipped by 0 bases and J by 2 bases; unmatched bases: 5. This CDR3 comprises 15 residues. The sequenced material came from peripheral blood. The chain recombines TRBV30 with TRBJ2-5, with 8 nucleotides matching TRBD1. This TCR was sampled from a woman between 50 and 59 years old with active or convalescent COVID-19. Written as DNA, the CDR3 is TGTGCCTGGAGTGTCGGGACAGGCCCTCAAGAGACCCAGTACTTC. Its protein product is CAWSVGTGPQETQYF. Full variable domain (outside the CDR3, taken from reference TRBV30 and TRBJ2-5): SQTIHQWPATLVQPVGSPLSLECTVEGTSNPNLYWYRQAAGRGLQLLFYSVGIGQISSEVPQNLSASRPQDRQFILSSKKLLLSDSGFYLCAWSVGTGPQETQYFGPGTRLLVL.